The 32 T cell receptor beta chains given below trace back to one sample, sequenced in a study of blood T cell repertoires in COVID-19. Repertoires were generated with immunoSEQ multiplex PCR, while TCRdb's copy carries only in-frame clones and drops some. The sample lists around 140,000 clones; 70% to 90% were seen once. The sample consisted of PBMCs or T cells enriched from blood (not recorded which). The receptors were sampled from a woman in her 50s with acute COVID-19.

This rearrangement joins TRBV29-1 to TRBJ2-1, with a tentative D call TRBD1 (5 bases). This CDR3 has 13 amino acids. Per the germline V gene, CDR1 is SQVTM and CDR2 is ANQGSEA. Trimming pared 2 bases from V and 8 bases from J, leaving 13 bases between. The CDR3 here is CSVERSKGYEQFF. In DNA form, the CDR3 reads TGCAGCGTTGAACGCTCAAAGGGGTATGAGCAGTTCTTC.

This clone was detected once. This rearrangement joins TRBV28 to TRBJ1-2; D remains ambiguous. The germline V gene encodes CDR1 MDHEN and CDR2 SYDVKM. The CDR3 runs to 12 residues. V lost 8 bases, J lost 4 bases, and 11 bases lay in between. CDR3: CASQRRFYGYTF. The CDR3 DNA reads TGTGCCAGCCAGCGACGGTTCTATGGCTACACCTTC.

The chain combines TRBV11-2 with TRBJ1-2; TRBD1 agrees at 7 bases. CDR1 and CDR2 from the germline V gene are SGHAT and FQNNGV. J gave up 3 bases and V 4 bases, and 5 bases lay outside the gene matches. The CDR3 is made up of 14 amino acids. This CDR3 reads CASSSHQGDYGYTF. For the CDR3, the DNA is TGTGCCAGCAGCTCACATCAGGGGGACTATGGCTACACCTTC.

The chain uses TRBV2 and TRBJ2-6; TRBD2 is a possible D gene (6 bases). The length of the CDR3 is 16 residues. V lost 4 bases to trimming and J lost 2 bases, with 12 bases between them. Germline V gives CDR1 SNHLY, CDR2 FYNNEI. The CDR3 coding sequence is TGTGCCAGCAGTGGGGGGGACTTTCCTGGGGCCAACGTCCTGACTTTC. Protein: CASSGGDFPGANVLTF.

This clone showed up just once. CDR3 coding DNA: TGTGCCAGCAGTTGGACTAGCGGGAGTAGTGTTACGCAGTATTTT. This sequence encodes CASSWTSGSSVTQYF. This chain joins TRBV6-5 and TRBJ2-3, with 13 bases aligning to TRBD2. The CDR3 loop spans 15 amino acids. Looked up from germline, CDR1 is MNHEY and CDR2 is SVGAGI. Germline trimming cut 4 bases from V and 8 bases from J; bases unmatched to any gene: 6.

This clone was counted once. J is TRBJ1-2 and V is TRBV25-1; 7 bases match TRBD1. The V gene's germline CDR1 is MGHDK and CDR2 SYGVNS. Unmatched junction bases numbered 12, after V lost 6 bases and J lost 14 bases. The CDR3 is made up of 12 amino acids. The chain's CDR3 is CASRRQGKPYTF. The CDR3 coding sequence is TGTGCCAGCAGGCGACAGGGCAAACCGTATACCTTC.

J is TRBJ2-1 and V is TRBV11-3, with 9 bases that match TRBD2. J gave up 7 bases and V 1 base, and 8 bases lay outside the gene matches. This CDR3 has 16 residues. In germline, CDR1 is SGHNT, CDR2 YENEEA. CDR3 coding DNA: TGTGCCAGCAGCTTAGGGCTAGCGGGAATCGCAAATGAGCAGTTCTTC. It encodes CASSLGLAGIANEQFF.

J is TRBJ2-1 and V is TRBV7-3; TRBD1 matches at 7 bases. The CDR3 length is 15 residues. V was clipped by 5 bases and J by 6 bases; unmatched bases: 10. The germline gives CDR1 SGHTA, CDR2 FQGTGA. In nucleotides, the CDR3 is TGTGCCAGCAGCATACAGGGGTTCGGTAGCAATGAGCAGTTCTTC. Encoded protein: CASSIQGFGSNEQFF.

As DNA, the CDR3 is TGTGCCACCTCCCACAGGCGCCCCGAGCAGTACTTC. The encoded protein is CATSHRRPEQYF. The J gene is TRBJ2-7, the V gene TRBV6-6; tentative D call: TRBD1 (5 bases). CDR1 is MNHNY, CDR2 SVGAGI, per germline (reference sequence). V shed 10 bases and J shed 6 bases, with 16 bases lying between them. The CDR3 sequence is 12 residues long.

The chain recombines TRBV19 with TRBJ2-7; 7 bases match TRBD1. Per germline, CDR1 LNHDA and CDR2 SQIVND (reference sequence). The CDR3 sequence is 14 residues long. V lost 1 base, J lost 2 bases, and 2 bases stayed unmatched. The CDR3 nucleotides read TGTGCCAGTAGTATAGGGACAGGAGCCTACGAGCAGTACTTC. It yields the protein CASSIGTGAYEQYF.

This rearrangement joins TRBV10-3 to TRBJ1-2; D perhaps matches TRBD1 (5 bases). Germline values: CDR1 ENHRY, CDR2 SYGVKD. Trimming removed 2 bases at V and 3 bases at J, with 13 bases between. The CDR3 covers 15 residues. The CDR3 loop is CAISERGGKDYGYTF. As DNA, the CDR3 is TGTGCCATCAGTGAGCGGGGCGGGAAGGACTATGGCTACACCTTC.

In this sample, this clone turned up a few times. The chain links TRBV19 to TRBJ2-1; a weak D match, TRBD2 (6 bases). The CDR3 totals 13 residues. Trimming cost V 4 bases and J 15 bases, with 19 bases left between them. Germline V gives CDR1 LNHDA, CDR2 SQIVND (reference sequence). This CDR3 reads CASSKPGEGSRFF. CDR3 in DNA: TGTGCCAGTAGTAAACCGGGGGAAGGATCTCGGTTCTTC.

The sample holds one count of this clone. The CDR3 region is CASSSGARIQETQYF. The CDR3 DNA sequence: TGCGCCAGCAGCTCAGGGGCGCGAATCCAAGAGACCCAGTACTTC. The chain joins TRBV5-1 to TRBJ2-5; D might be TRBD1 (6 bases). The CDR3 runs 15 residues. Trimming pared 3 bases from V and 1 base from J, leaving 13 bases between. Germline assignment: CDR1 SGHRS and CDR2 YFSETQ.

This chain joins TRBV4-1 and TRBJ2-7, with a tentative D call TRBD1 (5 bases). The CDR3 extends over 14 amino acids. The germline gives CDR1 MGHRA, CDR2 YSYEKL. V was pared by 4 bases and J by 2 bases, with 12 bases between. The CDR3 nucleotides read TGCGCCAGCAGCCTTAAGACAGACCCCTACGAGCAGTACTTC. This encodes CASSLKTDPYEQYF.

J is TRBJ2-1 and V is TRBV25-1; 10 positions agree with TRBD2. Trimming took 7 bases from V and 4 from J; bases not matched to a gene: 7. Germline CDR1 reads MGHDK; CDR2 reads SYGVNS. The CDR3 has 15 amino acids. The CDR3 is CASIGSGRVYNEQFF. The CDR3 nucleotides read TGTGCCAGCATCGGAAGCGGGAGGGTATACAATGAGCAGTTCTTC.

The chain uses TRBV19 and TRBJ2-7; 11 nucleotides line up with TRBD2. This CDR3 has 15 amino acids. Trimming removed 4 bases from V and 4 bases from J; junction bases left unmatched: 6. From germline, CDR1 is LNHDA and CDR2 SQIVND (reference sequence). DNA for the CDR3: TGTGCCAGTAGTAATCGACTAGCGGGGTCATACGAGCAGTACTTC. This encodes CASSNRLAGSYEQYF.

This clone was detected once. V and J are TRBV9 and TRBJ2-1; no firm D call. Between the trimmed V and J ends, which lost 0 bases and 0 bases, there was a span of 4 bases. CDR3 size: 14 residues. CDR1 and CDR2 (germline): SGDLS, YYNGEE. The CDR3: CASSVAGSYNEQFF. Written as DNA, the CDR3 is TGTGCCAGCAGCGTAGCGGGCTCCTACAATGAGCAGTTCTTC.

Comment on this clone: Germline and junction disagree at one end, which may indicate a read error. The rearrangement links TRBV3-1 (or the pseudogene TRBV3-2) to TRBJ2-3; 13 bases fit TRBD2. Germline values: CDR1 LGHDT, CDR2 YNNKEL (reference sequence). The CDR3 contains 16 residues. As DNA, the CDR3 is TGTGCCAGCAGTCAAGAACTAGCGGGAGGGGTAGATACGCAGTATTTT. Translating gives CASSQELAGGVDTQYF.

The chain couples TRBV27 to TRBJ1-2, with TRBD1 matching 10 bases. The CDR3 is made up of 16 amino acids. Germline values: CDR1 MNHEY, CDR2 SMNVEV (reference sequence). Trimming at V came to 6 bases and at J to 1 base, leaving 8 bases not matched to a gene. The DNA of the CDR3 is TGTGCCAGCAGCCTCCTGAGGACAGGGGGTAACTATGGCTACACCTTC. Translating gives CASSLLRTGGNYGYTF.

This sequence joins TRBV13 and TRBJ2-3, with D unclear. CDR1 and CDR2 (germline): PRHDT, FYEKMQ (reference sequence). The V end was cut by 2 bases, the J end by 4 bases, with 10 bases between. This CDR3 comprises 14 residues. The CDR3 nucleotides read TGTGCCAGCAGCTTACGATCCGGAGCAGATACGCAGTATTTT. Residues: CASSLRSGADTQYF.

The CDR3 loop is CASSQGAGDYEQYF. The CDR3 coding sequence is TGTGCCAGCAGCCAAGGAGCCGGGGACTACGAGCAGTACTTC. The V call is TRBV3-1 (or the pseudogene TRBV3-2), the J call TRBJ2-7; the D gene is possibly TRBD2 (5 bases). The CDR3 extends over 14 amino acids. V was clipped by 1 base and J by 3 bases, with 10 bases between them. Germline CDR1 is LGHDT and CDR2 is YNNKEL (reference sequence).

The chain carries TRBV5-1 and TRBJ1-6, with D possibly matching TRBD1 (6 bases). CDR3 length equals 19 residues. The V end lost 3 bases, the J end lost 5 bases, and 24 bases lay between the germline ends. The germline V gene has CDR1 SGHRS and CDR2 YFSETQ. CDR3: CASSSPATAHSGDNSPLHF. CDR3 bases: TGCGCCAGCAGCTCCCCCGCGACAGCACACTCAGGGGATAATTCACCCCTCCACTTT.

This clone has just one count. This CDR3 is CASSLLAGDGEQYF. CDR3 DNA sequence: TGTGCCAGCAGCTTACTAGCGGGAGACGGCGAGCAGTACTTC. The gene calls are TRBV7-9 and TRBJ2-7; 10 bases are a match to TRBD2. Germline trimming cut 2 bases from V and 6 bases from J; bases unmatched to any gene: 4. Germline loops: CDR1 SEHNR, CDR2 FQNEAQ (reference sequence). CDR3 size: 14 residues.

The chain combines TRBV27 with TRBJ1-4; 8 positions match TRBD1. CDR1 is MNHEY, CDR2 SMNVEV, per germline (reference sequence). This CDR3 contains 16 residues. The V gene end was trimmed by 6 bases and the J gene end by 8 bases; junction bases not matched to a gene: 14. The CDR3 bases are TGTGCCAGCAGCCCCCGGACAGGGCTCCCCTTCGAAAAACTGTTTTTT. Residues: CASSPRTGLPFEKLFF. Using reference TRBV27 and TRBJ1-4 for the parts outside the CDR3, the full variable domain is EAQVTQNPRYLITVTGKKLTVTCSQNMNHEYMSWYRQDPGLGLRQIYYSMNVEVTDKGDVPEGYKVSRKEKRNFPLILESPSPNQTSLYFCASSPRTGLPFEKLFFGSGTQLSVL.

V and J are TRBV2 and TRBJ2-3; TRBD2 matches 12 bases. Unmatched junction bases numbered 3, after V lost 5 bases and J lost 6 bases. This CDR3 comprises 14 residues. The germline V gene encodes CDR1 SNHLY and CDR2 FYNNEI. CDR3 nucleotides: TGTGCCAGCAGTCGACTAGCGGGAGTGGATACGCAGTATTTT. This sequence encodes CASSRLAGVDTQYF.

The V and J genes are TRBV6-1 and TRBJ2-7; 7 positions agree with TRBD2. Per the germline V gene, CDR1 is MNHNS and CDR2 is SASEGT. V dropped 2 bases and J dropped 3; count of bases not matched to a gene: 7. The CDR3 loop spans 15 amino acids. The CDR3 DNA follows: TGTGCCAGCAGTGAAATGCTAGCGGAAAGCTACGAGCAGTACTTC. This gives the protein CASSEMLAESYEQYF.

This CDR3 is CASSQDANSGYTGELFF. The CDR3 region has the DNA TGCGCCAGCAGCCAAGATGCTAATAGCGGGTACACCGGGGAGCTGTTTTTT. The genes are TRBV4-3 and TRBJ2-2; TRBD2 matches 7 bases. Trimming at V came to 0 bases and at J to 3 bases, leaving 7 bases not matched to a gene. The CDR3 consists of 17 residues. Germline-derived CDR1 and CDR2 are LGHNA and YSLEER.

This rearrangement joins TRBV3-1 (or the pseudogene TRBV3-2) to TRBJ2-5; 10 nucleotides align to TRBD2. Looked up from germline, CDR1 is LGHDT and CDR2 is YNNKEL (reference sequence). J was trimmed by 4 bases and V by 3 bases; bases with no gene match: 5. CDR3 length: 15 amino acids. DNA of the CDR3: TGTGCCAGCAGCCACTCTAGCGGGAGATCAGAGACCCAGTACTTC. As protein: CASSHSSGRSETQYF.

This chain connects TRBV3-1 (or the pseudogene TRBV3-2) to TRBJ1-4, with 7 bases aligning to TRBD1. The CDR3 is made up of 16 amino acids. The V gene's germline CDR1 is LGHDT and CDR2 YNNKEL (reference sequence). V dropped 4 bases and J dropped 8; count of bases not matched to a gene: 13. The CDR3 DNA follows: TGTGCCAGCAGCCTAAATCCGACAGGGATGAGGGAAAAACTGTTTTTT. It translates to CASSLNPTGMREKLFF.

The chain employs TRBV7-9 and TRBJ2-3, with a possible D match to TRBD2 (5 bases). This CDR3 has 15 amino acids. V lost 8 bases and J lost 7, with 22 bases in between. Germline CDR1 and CDR2: SEHNR and FQNEAQ (reference sequence). The CDR3 region has the DNA TGTGCCAGCTCGAAAAACCCGGGTCCGGGAAATACGCAGTATTTT. This translates into CASSKNPGPGNTQYF.

J is TRBJ2-7 and V is TRBV7-2; 7 nucleotides agree with TRBD2. CDR1 SGHTA and CDR2 FQGNSA come from the germline V gene. The trim removed 5 bases at V and 0 bases at J, leaving 10 bases unmatched. The CDR3 sequence is 16 residues long. In nucleotides, the CDR3 is TGTGCCAGCAGCCTACGATCCGGGACTACCTCCTACGAGCAGTACTTC. Amino acid sequence: CASSLRSGTTSYEQYF.

This clone showed up just a few times. This chain joins TRBV19 and TRBJ2-7; 7 positions agree with TRBD2. Germline V CDR1 and CDR2: LNHDA, SQIVND (reference sequence). CDR3 length equals 13 residues. Trimming removed 5 bases from V and 2 bases from J; junction bases left unmatched: 3. The CDR3 sequence is CASSAGLPYEQYF. DNA of the CDR3: TGTGCCAGTAGTGCGGGACTACCCTACGAGCAGTACTTC. The variable domain in full, with the rest retrieved from reference TRBV19 and TRBJ2-7, is DGGITQSPKYLFRKEGQNVTLSCEQNLNHDAMYWYRQDPGQGLRLIYYSQIVNDFQKGDIAEGYSVSREKKESFPLTVTSAQKNPTAFYLCASSAGLPYEQYFGPGTRLTVT.